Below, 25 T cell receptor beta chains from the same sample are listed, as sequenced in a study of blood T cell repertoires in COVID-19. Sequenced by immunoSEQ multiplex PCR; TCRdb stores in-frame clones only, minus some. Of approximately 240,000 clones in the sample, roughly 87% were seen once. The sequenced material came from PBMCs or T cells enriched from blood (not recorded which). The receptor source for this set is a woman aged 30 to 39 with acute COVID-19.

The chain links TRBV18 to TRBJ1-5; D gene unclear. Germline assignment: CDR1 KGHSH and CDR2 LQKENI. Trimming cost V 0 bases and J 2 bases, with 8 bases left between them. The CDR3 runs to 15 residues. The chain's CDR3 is CASSPPSNGNQPQHF. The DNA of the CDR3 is TGTGCCAGCTCACCACCGTCCAATGGCAATCAGCCCCAGCATTTT.

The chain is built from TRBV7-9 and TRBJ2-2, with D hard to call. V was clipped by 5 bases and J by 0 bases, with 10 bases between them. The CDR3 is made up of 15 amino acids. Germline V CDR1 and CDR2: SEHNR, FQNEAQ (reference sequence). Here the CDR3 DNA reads TGTGCCAGCAGCGCGAGGAGCGCGAACACCGGGGAGCTGTTTTTT. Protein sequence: CASSARSANTGELFF.

CDR3: CASSFQAYEQYF. The CDR3 region has the DNA TGTGCCAGCAGCTTCCAGGCCTACGAGCAGTACTTC. The chain has TRBV5-6 and TRBJ2-7; no firm D call. Trimming removed 2 bases from V and 2 bases from J, with 5 bases in between. Germline lookup yields CDR1 SGHDT and CDR2 YYEEEE. The CDR3 has 12 amino acids.

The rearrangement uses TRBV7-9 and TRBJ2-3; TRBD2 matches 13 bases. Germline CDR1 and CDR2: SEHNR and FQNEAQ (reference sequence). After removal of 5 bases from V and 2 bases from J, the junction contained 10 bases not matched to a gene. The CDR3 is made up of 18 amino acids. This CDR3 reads CASSPAGLAGLFTDTQYF. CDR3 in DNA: TGTGCCAGCAGCCCCGCGGGACTAGCGGGATTATTCACAGATACGCAGTATTTT.

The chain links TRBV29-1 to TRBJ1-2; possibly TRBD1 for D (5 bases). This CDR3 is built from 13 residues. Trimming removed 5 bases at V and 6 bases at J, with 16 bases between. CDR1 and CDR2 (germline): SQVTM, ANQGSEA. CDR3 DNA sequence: TGCAGCGTTAGGGGCCTAGGATGGGATGGCTACACCTTC. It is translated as CSVRGLGWDGYTF. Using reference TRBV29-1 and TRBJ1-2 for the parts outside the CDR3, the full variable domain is SAVISQKPSRDICQRGTSLTIQCQVDSQVTMMFWYRQQPGQSLTLIATANQGSEATYESGFVIDKFPISRPNLTFSTLTVSNMSPEDSSIYLCSVRGLGWDGYTFGSGTRLTVV.

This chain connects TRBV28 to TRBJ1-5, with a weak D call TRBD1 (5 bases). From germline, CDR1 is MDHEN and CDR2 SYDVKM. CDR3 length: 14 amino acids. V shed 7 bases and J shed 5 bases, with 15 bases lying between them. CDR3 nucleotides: TGTGCCAGCACTCCGGGTGGGGGGGATCAGCCCCAGCATTTT. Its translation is CASTPGGGDQPQHF.

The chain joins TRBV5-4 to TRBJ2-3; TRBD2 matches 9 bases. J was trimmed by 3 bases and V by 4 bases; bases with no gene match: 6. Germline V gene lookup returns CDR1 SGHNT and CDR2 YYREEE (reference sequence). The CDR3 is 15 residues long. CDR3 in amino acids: CASSPSGDPTDTQYF. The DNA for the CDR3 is TGTGCCAGCAGCCCTAGCGGGGATCCTACAGATACGCAGTATTTT.

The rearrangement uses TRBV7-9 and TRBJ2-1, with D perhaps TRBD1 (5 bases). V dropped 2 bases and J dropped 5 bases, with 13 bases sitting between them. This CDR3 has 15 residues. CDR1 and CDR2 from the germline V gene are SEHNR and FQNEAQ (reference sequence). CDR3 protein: CASSLQQELNNEQFF. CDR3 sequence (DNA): TGTGCCAGCAGCTTACAACAGGAACTCAACAATGAGCAGTTCTTC.

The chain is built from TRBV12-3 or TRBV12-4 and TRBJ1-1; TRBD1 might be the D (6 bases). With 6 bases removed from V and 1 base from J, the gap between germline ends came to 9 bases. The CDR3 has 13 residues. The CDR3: CASRATGNTEAFF. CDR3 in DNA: TGTGCCAGCAGAGCGACAGGGAACACTGAAGCTTTCTTT.

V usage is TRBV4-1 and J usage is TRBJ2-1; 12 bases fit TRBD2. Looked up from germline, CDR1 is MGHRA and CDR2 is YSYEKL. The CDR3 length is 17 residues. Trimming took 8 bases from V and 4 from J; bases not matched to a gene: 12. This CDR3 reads CASEPKLTSGRYNEQFF. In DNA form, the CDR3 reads TGCGCCAGCGAACCGAAACTGACTAGCGGGAGATACAATGAGCAGTTCTTC.

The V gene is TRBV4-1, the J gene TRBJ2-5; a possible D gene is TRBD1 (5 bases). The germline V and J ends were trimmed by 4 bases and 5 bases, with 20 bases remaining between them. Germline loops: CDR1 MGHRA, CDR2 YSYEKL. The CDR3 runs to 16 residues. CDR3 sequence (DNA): TGCGCCAGCAGCCTTGGAGAAGGGGCGAAGCGTGAGACCCAGTACTTC. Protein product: CASSLGEGAKRETQYF.

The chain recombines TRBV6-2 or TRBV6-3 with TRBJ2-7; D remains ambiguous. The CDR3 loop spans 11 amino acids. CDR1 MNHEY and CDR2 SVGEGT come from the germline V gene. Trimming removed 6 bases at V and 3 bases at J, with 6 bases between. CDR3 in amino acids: CASSLNYEQYF. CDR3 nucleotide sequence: TGTGCCAGCAGCTTAAACTACGAGCAGTACTTC.

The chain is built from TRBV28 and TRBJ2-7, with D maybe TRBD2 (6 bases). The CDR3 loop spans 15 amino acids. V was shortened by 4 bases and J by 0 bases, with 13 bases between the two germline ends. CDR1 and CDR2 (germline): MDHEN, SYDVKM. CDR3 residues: CASSSGGLSSYEQYF. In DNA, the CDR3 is TGTGCCAGCAGTTCCGGGGGTCTTAGCTCCTACGAGCAGTACTTC.

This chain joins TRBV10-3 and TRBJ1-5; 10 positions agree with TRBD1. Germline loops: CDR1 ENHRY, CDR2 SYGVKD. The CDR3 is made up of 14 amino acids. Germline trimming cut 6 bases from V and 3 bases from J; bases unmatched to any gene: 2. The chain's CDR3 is CAIRGTGDNQPQHF. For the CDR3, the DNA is TGTGCCATCAGGGGGACAGGGGACAATCAGCCCCAGCATTTT.

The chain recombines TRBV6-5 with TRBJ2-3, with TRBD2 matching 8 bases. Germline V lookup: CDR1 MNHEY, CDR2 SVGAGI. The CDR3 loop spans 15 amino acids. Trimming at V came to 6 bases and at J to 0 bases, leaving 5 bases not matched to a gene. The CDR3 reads CASSFKRGSTDTQYF. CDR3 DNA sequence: TGTGCCAGCAGCTTCAAGCGGGGGAGCACAGATACGCAGTATTTT.

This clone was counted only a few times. Written as DNA, the CDR3 is TGTGCCAGCAAACCGGGACAGGGGGCCGGCAATCAGCCCCAGCATTTT. It specifies CASKPGQGAGNQPQHF. The chain uses TRBV2 and TRBJ1-5, with TRBD1 matching over 12 bases. V shed 7 bases and J 2 bases; nucleotides not matched to a gene: 6. The germline V gene encodes CDR1 SNHLY and CDR2 FYNNEI. The CDR3 runs to 16 residues.

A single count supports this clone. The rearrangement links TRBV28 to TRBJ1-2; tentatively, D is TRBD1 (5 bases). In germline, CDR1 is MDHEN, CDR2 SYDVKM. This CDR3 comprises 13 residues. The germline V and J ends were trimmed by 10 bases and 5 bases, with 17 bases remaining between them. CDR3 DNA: TGTGCCACCAGGAAGGGGCAGGGATATGGCTACACCTTC. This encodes CATRKGQGYGYTF.

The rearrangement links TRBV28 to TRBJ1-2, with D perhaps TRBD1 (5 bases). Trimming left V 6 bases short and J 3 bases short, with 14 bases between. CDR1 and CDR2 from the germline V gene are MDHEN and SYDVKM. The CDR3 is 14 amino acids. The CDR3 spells CASRLGGADYGYTF. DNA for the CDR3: TGTGCCAGCAGGTTGGGAGGGGCGGACTATGGCTACACCTTC.

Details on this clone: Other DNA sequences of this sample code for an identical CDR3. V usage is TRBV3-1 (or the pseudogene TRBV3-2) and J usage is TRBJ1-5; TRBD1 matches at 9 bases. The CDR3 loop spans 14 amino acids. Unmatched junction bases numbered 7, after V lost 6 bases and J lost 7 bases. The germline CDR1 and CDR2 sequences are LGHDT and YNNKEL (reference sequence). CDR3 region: CASSRTGGGQPQHF. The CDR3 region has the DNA TGTGCCAGCAGTCGTACAGGGGGCGGGCAGCCCCAGCATTTT.

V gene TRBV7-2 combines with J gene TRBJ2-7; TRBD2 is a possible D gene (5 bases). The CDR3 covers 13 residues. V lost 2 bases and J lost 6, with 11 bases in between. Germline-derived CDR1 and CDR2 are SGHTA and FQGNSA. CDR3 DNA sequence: TGTGCCAGCAGCTTACCGACTATTGGCGAGCAGTACTTC. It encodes CASSLPTIGEQYF. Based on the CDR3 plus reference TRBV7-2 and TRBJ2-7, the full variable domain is GAGVSQSPSNKVTEKGKDVELRCDPISGHTALYWYRQSLGQGLEFLIYFQGNSAPDKSGLPSDRFSAERTGGSVSTLTIQRTQQEDSAVYLCASSLPTIGEQYFGPGTRLTVT.

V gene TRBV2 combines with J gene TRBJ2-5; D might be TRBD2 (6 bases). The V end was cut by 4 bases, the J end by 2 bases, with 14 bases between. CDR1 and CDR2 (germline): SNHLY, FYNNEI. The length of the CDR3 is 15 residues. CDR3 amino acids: CASSGVGAGQETQYF. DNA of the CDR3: TGTGCCAGCAGTGGGGTTGGGGCGGGACAAGAGACCCAGTACTTC.

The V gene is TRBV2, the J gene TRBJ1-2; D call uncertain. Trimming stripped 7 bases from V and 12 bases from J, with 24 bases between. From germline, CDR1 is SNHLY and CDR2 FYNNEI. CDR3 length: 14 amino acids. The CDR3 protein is CASTGLTLINVDTF. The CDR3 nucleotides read TGTGCCAGCACCGGACTGACGCTAATTAATGTGGACACCTTC.

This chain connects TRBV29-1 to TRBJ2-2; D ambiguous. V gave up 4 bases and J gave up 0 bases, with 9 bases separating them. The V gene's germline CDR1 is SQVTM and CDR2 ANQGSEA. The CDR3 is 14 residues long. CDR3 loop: CSVGALTNTGELFF. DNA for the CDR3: TGCAGCGTTGGAGCCTTAACGAACACCGGGGAGCTGTTTTTT.

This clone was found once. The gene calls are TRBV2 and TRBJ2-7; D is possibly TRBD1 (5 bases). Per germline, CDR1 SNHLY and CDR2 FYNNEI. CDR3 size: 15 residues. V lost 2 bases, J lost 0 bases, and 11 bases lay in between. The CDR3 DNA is TGTGCCAGCAGTGAAAGGGGTACCAGCTCCTACGAGCAGTACTTC. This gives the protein CASSERGTSSYEQYF.

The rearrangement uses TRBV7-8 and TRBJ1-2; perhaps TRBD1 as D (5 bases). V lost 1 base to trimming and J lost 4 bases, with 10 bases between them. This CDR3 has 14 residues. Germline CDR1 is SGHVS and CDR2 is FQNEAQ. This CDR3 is CASSLDRRSYGYTF. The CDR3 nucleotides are TGTGCCAGCAGCTTAGACAGGCGATCCTATGGCTACACCTTC.